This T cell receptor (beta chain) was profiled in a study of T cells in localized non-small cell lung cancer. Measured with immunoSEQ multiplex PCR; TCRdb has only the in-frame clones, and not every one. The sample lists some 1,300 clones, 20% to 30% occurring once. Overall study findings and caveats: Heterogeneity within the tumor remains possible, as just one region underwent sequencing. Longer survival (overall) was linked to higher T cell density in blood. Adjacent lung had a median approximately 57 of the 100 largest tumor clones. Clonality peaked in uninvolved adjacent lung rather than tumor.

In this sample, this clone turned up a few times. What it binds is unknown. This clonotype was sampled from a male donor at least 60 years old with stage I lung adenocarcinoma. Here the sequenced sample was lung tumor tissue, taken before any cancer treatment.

The CDR3 protein is CASSTQGTGEQFF. The CDR3 coding sequence is TGTGCCAGTAGTACCCAGGGTACTGGTGAGCAGTTCTTC. The rearrangement links TRBV19 to TRBJ2-1; D is possibly TRBD1 (5 bases). The CDR3 loop spans 13 amino acids. CDR1 LNHDA and CDR2 SQIVND come from the germline V gene (reference sequence). V was clipped by 4 bases and J by 9 bases, with 13 bases between them.